This T cell receptor (beta chain) appears in the sequencing data of a study of control samples from healthy donors and cancer patients. V was shortened by 7 bases and J by 8 bases, with 8 bases between the two germline ends. CDR3 length: 10 amino acids. Germline CDR1 SNHLY, CDR2 FYNNEI. Assay: immunoSEQ multiplex PCR; the TCRdb copy retains only in-frame clones and omits some. The sample carries 55,000 to 80,000 clones, approximately 90% recorded once. The sample consisted of PBMCs. The rearrangement links TRBV2 to TRBJ1-1; D possibly corresponds to TRBD1 (5 bases). This clonotype originated in a man aged 55 to 70 with colorectal cancer. The CDR3 nucleotides are TGTGCCAGCATTAAGGGGGAAGCTTTCTTT. Residues: CASIKGEAFF.